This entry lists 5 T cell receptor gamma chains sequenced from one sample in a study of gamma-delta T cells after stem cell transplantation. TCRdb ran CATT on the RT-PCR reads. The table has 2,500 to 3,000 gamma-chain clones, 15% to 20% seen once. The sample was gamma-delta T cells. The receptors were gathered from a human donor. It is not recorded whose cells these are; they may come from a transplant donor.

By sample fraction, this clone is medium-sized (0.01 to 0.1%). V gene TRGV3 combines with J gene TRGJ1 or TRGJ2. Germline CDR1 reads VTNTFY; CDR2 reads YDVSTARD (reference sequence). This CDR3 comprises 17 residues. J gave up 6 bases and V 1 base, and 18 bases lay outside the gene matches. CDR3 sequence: CATWDRPIPSQSYKKLF. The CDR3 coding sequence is TGTGCCACCTGGGACAGACCCATACCCTCTCAAAGTTATAAGAAACTCTTT.

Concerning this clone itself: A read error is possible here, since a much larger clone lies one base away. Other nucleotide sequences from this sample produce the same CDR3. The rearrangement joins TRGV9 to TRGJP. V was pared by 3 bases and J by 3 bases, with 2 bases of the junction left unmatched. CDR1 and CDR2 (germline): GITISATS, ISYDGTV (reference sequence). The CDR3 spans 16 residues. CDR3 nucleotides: TGTGCCTTGTGGGAGTTGCAAGAGTTGGGCAAAAAAATCAAGGTATTT. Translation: CALWELQELGKKIKVF.

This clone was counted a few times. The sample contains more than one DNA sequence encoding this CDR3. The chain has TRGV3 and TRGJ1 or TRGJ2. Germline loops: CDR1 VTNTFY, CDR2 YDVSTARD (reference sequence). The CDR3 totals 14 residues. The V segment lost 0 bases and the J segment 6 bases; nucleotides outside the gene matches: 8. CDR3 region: CATWDRPGGYKKLF. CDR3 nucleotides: TGTGCCACCTGGGACAGGCCGGGGGGTTATAAGAAACTCTTT.

CDR3 DNA sequence: TGTGCCACCTGGGACGCCGGTGGGAAACTCTTT. Translation: CATWDAGGKLF. The V gene is TRGV2, the J gene TRGJ1 or TRGJ2. Germline V gene sequence: CDR1 EGSNGY, CDR2 YDSYNSKV. Trimming cost V 2 bases and J 12 bases; bases outside gene matches: 7. This CDR3 contains 11 residues.

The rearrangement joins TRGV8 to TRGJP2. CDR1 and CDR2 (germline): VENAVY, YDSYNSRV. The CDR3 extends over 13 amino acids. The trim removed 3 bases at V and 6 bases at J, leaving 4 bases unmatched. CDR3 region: CATWDRRDWIKTF. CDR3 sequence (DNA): TGTGCCACCTGGGATCGGCGTGATTGGATCAAGACGTTT.